A single sample gave rise to the 16 T cell receptor beta chains below, sequenced in a study of T cell changes during pregnancy in multiple sclerosis. Clones were sequenced by immunoSEQ multiplex PCR, and TCRdb holds only the in-frame ones, with some missing. The table lists around 40,000 clones, 85% to 95% of them singletons. The sequencing here drew on CD4+ T cells from peripheral blood mononuclear cells, taken in the second trimester of pregnancy. The receptor source for this set is a female donor with multiple sclerosis, enrolled in a pregnancy study.

This chain links TRBV7-6 with TRBJ2-1; maybe TRBD2 (6 bases). This CDR3 is built from 17 residues. Trimming cost V 3 bases and J 3 bases, with 18 bases left between them. CDR1 is SGHVS, CDR2 FNYEAQ, per germline. For the CDR3, the DNA is TGTGCCAGCAGCTTCCGTAGTGGGGGGTGGGACTACAATGAGCAGTTCTTC. This translates into CASSFRSGGWDYNEQFF.

The V and J genes are TRBV7-2 and TRBJ1-1, with D maybe TRBD1 (5 bases). The CDR3 runs to 16 residues. Per the germline V gene, CDR1 is SGHTA and CDR2 is FQGNSA. Trimming pared 5 bases from V and 11 bases from J, leaving 27 bases between. The CDR3 DNA reads as TGTGCCAGCAGCCCGAGGCGGGGCGATGTCAGTGCAGGTGCTTTCTTT. As protein: CASSPRRGDVSAGAFF.

The V gene is TRBV6-6, the J gene TRBJ2-7; 8 nucleotides match TRBD2. The V gene's germline CDR1 is MNHNY and CDR2 SVGAGI (reference sequence). The CDR3 length is 15 residues. J lost 2 bases, V lost 4 bases, and 7 bases had no gene match. CDR3 residues: CASSLGSGSTYEQYF. As DNA, the CDR3 is TGTGCCAGCAGTTTGGGAAGCGGGAGCACCTACGAGCAGTACTTC.

This chain links TRBV11-3 with TRBJ2-1; D perhaps matches TRBD1 (6 bases). With 4 bases removed from V and 0 bases from J, the gap between germline ends came to 13 bases. This CDR3 is built from 16 residues. Germline assignment: CDR1 SGHNT and CDR2 YENEEA. DNA for the CDR3: TGTGCCAGCAGCTCTACAGGGTCGAGCTCCTACAATGAGCAGTTCTTC. Translating gives CASSSTGSSSYNEQFF.

This chain uses TRBV7-9 with TRBJ2-3; 12 positions match TRBD1. Germline trimming cut 6 bases from V and 6 bases from J; bases unmatched to any gene: 7. Germline values: CDR1 SEHNR, CDR2 FQNEAQ (reference sequence). This CDR3 is 15 amino acids long. In DNA, the CDR3 is TGTGCCAGCAGTTCCGGGACAGGGGGCGCGGATACGCAGTATTTT. As protein: CASSSGTGGADTQYF.

The chain recombines TRBV11-1 with TRBJ2-7, with D perhaps TRBD2 (5 bases). Germline CDR1 and CDR2: SGHAT and FQDESV (reference sequence). V dropped 6 bases and J dropped 5 bases, with 14 bases sitting between them. CDR3 length: 13 residues. Here the CDR3 DNA reads TGTGCCAGCAGGCTCGCGGGTGTGAACGAGCAGTACTTC. Translation: CASRLAGVNEQYF.

This clone was seen a few times. This sequence joins TRBV28 and TRBJ2-3; 9 bases are shared with TRBD2. There are 14 residues in the CDR3. Losses at the gene ends were 7 bases for V and 6 bases for J; bases not matched to a gene: 8. CDR1 and CDR2 from the germline V gene are MDHEN and SYDVKM. CDR3 in amino acids: CASKIAGASDTQYF. DNA of the CDR3: TGTGCCAGCAAAATAGCGGGAGCATCGGATACGCAGTATTTT.

The chain carries TRBV5-4 and TRBJ2-5, with TRBD2 identical over 7 bases. Germline CDR1 and CDR2: SGHNT and YYREEE (reference sequence). The CDR3 length is 15 residues. V was clipped by 4 bases and J by 0 bases; unmatched bases: 6. CDR3 nucleotides: TGTGCCAGCAGCCCGAGCGGGAACTACCAAGAGACCCAGTACTTC. It yields the protein CASSPSGNYQETQYF.

V gene TRBV25-1 combines with J gene TRBJ2-1, with 8 bases lining up with TRBD2. Per the germline V gene, CDR1 is MGHDK and CDR2 is SYGVNS. The V segment lost 8 bases and the J segment 0 bases; nucleotides outside the gene matches: 3. This CDR3 has 14 residues. The CDR3 region has the DNA TGTGCCAGCCTTAGCGGGAACTCCTACAATGAGCAGTTCTTC. This sequence encodes CASLSGNSYNEQFF.

The chain recombines TRBV6-4 with TRBJ1-1; 7 bases align to TRBD1. CDR1 and CDR2 from the germline V gene are MRHNA and SNTAGT. CDR3 length: 15 residues. Trimming cost V 6 bases and J 0 bases; bases outside gene matches: 7. This CDR3 is CASRRDSLLNTEAFF. The CDR3 region has the DNA TGTGCCAGCAGGCGGGACAGCTTATTGAACACTGAAGCTTTCTTT.

This clone was picked up a small number of times. This chain uses TRBV10-1 with TRBJ2-2, with 10 bases fitting TRBD2. Germline loops: CDR1 WNHNN, CDR2 SYGVQD (reference sequence). CDR3 size: 13 residues. V was pared by 8 bases and J by 9 bases, with 6 bases of the junction left unmatched. The CDR3 nucleotides are TGCGCCAGCCGTAGCGGGAGGAAGCGGGAGCTGTTTTTT. Translating it yields CASRSGRKRELFF.

The rearrangement uses TRBV6-5 and TRBJ1-2, with 7 bases fitting TRBD1. The CDR3 consists of 15 residues. V lost 2 bases to trimming and J lost 5 bases; unmatched junction nucleotides: 8. Per germline, CDR1 MNHEY and CDR2 SVGAGI. The chain's CDR3 is CASSYARQGWYGYTF. CDR3 DNA: TGTGCCAGCAGTTACGCAAGACAGGGTTGGTATGGCTACACCTTC.

The chain uses TRBV11-3 and TRBJ2-1; D is uncertain. Germline V gene data show CDR1 as SGHNT and CDR2 as YENEEA. Trimming left V 5 bases short and J 10 bases short, with 15 bases between. The CDR3 is 13 residues long. CDR3 residues: CASSNKRFREQFF. CDR3 in DNA: TGTGCCAGCAGCAATAAACGTTTTCGGGAGCAGTTCTTC.

The V and J genes are TRBV6-1 and TRBJ2-4; perhaps TRBD1 as D (6 bases). V lost 1 base to trimming and J lost 9 bases, with 16 bases between them. CDR1 and CDR2 (germline): MNHNS, SASEGT. This CDR3 contains 15 residues. The CDR3: CASSEGGLGVAIQYF. Written as DNA, the CDR3 is TGTGCCAGCAGTGAAGGGGGGCTTGGGGTAGCCATTCAGTACTTC.

Written as DNA, the CDR3 is TGCGCCAGCAGCCCGGGGGACCGGGGCGGCACCGGGGAGCTGTTTTTT. It translates to CASSPGDRGGTGELFF. This rearrangement joins TRBV5-1 to TRBJ2-2; D might be TRBD2 (6 bases). The V end lost 4 bases, the J end lost 4 bases, and 17 bases lay between the germline ends. Germline CDR1 SGHRS, CDR2 YFSETQ. The CDR3 totals 16 residues.

Worth noting for this clone: At one of its ends the junction is not consistent with the germline gene, which may arise from a read error. This sequence joins TRBV9 and TRBJ1-3; maybe TRBD1 (5 bases). The CDR3 has 12 amino acids. From germline, CDR1 is SGDLS and CDR2 YYNGEE. The CDR3, as DNA: TGTGCCAGCAGCGAGGGCGGGGGGTCCCTAAAATTT. This sequence encodes CASSEGGGSLKF.